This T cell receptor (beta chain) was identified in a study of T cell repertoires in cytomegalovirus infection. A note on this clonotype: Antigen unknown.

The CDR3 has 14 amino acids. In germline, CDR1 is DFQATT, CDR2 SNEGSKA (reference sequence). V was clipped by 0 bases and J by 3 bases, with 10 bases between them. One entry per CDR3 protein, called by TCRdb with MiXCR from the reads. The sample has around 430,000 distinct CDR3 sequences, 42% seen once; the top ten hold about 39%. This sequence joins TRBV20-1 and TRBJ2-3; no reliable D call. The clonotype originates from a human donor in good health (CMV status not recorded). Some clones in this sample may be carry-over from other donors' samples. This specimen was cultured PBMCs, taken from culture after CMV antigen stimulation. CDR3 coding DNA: TGCAGTGCTAGAGATTATGCAGCAACAGATACGCAGTATTTT. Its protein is CSARDYAATDTQYF.